The T cell receptor beta chain described here comes from a study of blood T cell repertoires in COVID-19. Germline values: CDR1 SEHNR, CDR2 FQNEAQ (reference sequence). V dropped 2 bases and J dropped 0 bases, with 13 bases sitting between them. CDR3 length equals 17 residues. TCRdb keeps only in-frame clones here, not all; method: immunoSEQ multiplex PCR. This sample has roughly 150,000 clones, with about nine tenths found just once. The chain couples TRBV7-9 to TRBJ1-4; D not certain. Sequences were obtained from peripheral blood. This TCR derives from a woman in her 70s with acute or convalescent COVID-19. The CDR3 DNA sequence: TGTGCCAGCAGCTTACCCAGGAATACTGCAACTAATGAAAAACTGTTTTTT. This sequence encodes CASSLPRNTATNEKLFF.